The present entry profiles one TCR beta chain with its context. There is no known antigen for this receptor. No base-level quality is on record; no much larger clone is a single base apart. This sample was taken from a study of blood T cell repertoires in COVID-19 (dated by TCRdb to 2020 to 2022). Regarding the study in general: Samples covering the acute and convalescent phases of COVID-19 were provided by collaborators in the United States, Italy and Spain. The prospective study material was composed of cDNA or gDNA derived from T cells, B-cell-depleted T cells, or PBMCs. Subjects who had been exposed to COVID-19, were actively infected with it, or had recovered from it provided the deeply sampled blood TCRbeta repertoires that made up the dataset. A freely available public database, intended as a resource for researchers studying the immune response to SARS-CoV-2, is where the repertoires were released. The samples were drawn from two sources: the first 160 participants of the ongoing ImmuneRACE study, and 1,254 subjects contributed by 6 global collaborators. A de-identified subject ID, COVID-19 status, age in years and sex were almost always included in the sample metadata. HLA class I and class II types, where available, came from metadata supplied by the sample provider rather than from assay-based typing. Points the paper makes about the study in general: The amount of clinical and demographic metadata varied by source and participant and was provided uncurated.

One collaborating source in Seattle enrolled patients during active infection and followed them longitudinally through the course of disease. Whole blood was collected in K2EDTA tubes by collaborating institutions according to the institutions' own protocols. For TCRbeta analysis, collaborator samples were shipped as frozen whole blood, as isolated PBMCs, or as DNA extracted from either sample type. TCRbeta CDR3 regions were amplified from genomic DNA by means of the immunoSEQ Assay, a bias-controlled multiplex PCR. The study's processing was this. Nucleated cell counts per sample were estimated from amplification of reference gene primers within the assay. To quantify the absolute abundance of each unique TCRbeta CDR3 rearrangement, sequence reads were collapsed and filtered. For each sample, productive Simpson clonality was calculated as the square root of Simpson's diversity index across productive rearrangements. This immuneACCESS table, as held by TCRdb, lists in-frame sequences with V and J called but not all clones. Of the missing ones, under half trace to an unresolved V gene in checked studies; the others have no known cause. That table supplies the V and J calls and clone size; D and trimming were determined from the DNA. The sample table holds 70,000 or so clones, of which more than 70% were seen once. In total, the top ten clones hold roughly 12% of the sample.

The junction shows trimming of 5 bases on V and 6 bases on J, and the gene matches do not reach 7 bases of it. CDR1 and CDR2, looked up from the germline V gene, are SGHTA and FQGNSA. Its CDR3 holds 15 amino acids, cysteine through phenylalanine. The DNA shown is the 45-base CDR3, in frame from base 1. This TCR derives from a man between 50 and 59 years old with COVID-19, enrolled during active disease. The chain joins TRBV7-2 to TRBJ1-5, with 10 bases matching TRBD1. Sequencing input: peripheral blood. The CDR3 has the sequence CASSPGGQGFQPQHF. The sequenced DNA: TGTGCCAGCAGCCCGGGGGGACAGGGGTTTCAGCCCCAGCATTTT.